This T cell receptor beta chain was sequenced in a study of cytotoxic CD8 clonotypes in ibrutinib-treated CLL. The ends lost 4 bases at V and 1 base at J; junction bases unmatched: 11. This CDR3 is built from 17 residues. The data were produced by immunoSEQ multiplex PCR, yet TCRdb's version contains in-frame clones alone and is incomplete. The sample holds more than 150,000 clones; 72% are singletons and the top ten take roughly 12%. Specimen: PBMCs, collected after 24 months of ibrutinib treatment. The chain uses TRBV23-1 and TRBJ2-3, with 7 bases lining up with TRBD2. TRBV23-1 is designated an ORF whose function remains uncertain. The sequence derives from a human donor with chronic lymphocytic leukemia. CDR3 bases: TGCGCCAGCAGTCGGGTTGTTGGCGGGAGAGGCACAGATACGCAGTATTTT. The encoded protein is CASSRVVGGRGTDTQYF.